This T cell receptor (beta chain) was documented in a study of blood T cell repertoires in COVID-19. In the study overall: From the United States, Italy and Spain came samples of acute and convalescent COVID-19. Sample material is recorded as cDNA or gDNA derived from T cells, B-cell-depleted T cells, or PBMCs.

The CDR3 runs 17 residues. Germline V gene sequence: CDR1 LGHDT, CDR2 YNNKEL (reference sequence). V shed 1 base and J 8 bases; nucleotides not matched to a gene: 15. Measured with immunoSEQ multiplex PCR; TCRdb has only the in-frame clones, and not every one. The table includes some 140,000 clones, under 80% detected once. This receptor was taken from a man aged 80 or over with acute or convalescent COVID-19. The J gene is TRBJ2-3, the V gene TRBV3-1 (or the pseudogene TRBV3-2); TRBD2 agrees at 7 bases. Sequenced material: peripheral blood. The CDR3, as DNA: TGTGCCAGCAGCCAAGGGGGGGGTTGGCGGATGGGAGCTACGCAGTATTTT. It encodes CASSQGGGWRMGATQYF.